Given below is one T cell receptor (beta chain) in context. The antigen is undetermined. This sample is drawn from a study of regulatory T cells in long-lasting Graves disease. Findings of the study overall: It is possible that accuracy was reduced by the small size of the sample.

V was clipped by 5 bases and J by 3 bases, with 14 bases between them. The CDR3 contains 14 residues. The germline V gene encodes CDR1 DFQATT and CDR2 SNEGSKA (reference sequence). Building of the TCR beta libraries involved iRepertoire HTBI primers and Arm-PCR of CDR3 regions. TCRdb re-called the multiplex PCR reads through MiXCR, storing one row per CDR3 protein. The sample has about 420,000 distinct CDR3 sequences; roughly 17% are singletons. Time point in this sample: newly diagnosed GD, antithyroid drugs for less than 3 months. There was RNA extracted from PBMCs, and the TCR library was made from it. These same data were also listed under a study on T cells in Graves' hyperthyroidism and ophthalmopathy. That report adds: Lactation, pregnancy, other autoimmune disease or uncontrolled infection excluded patients.

The sample consisted of peripheral blood mononuclear cells (PBMCs), taken at new diagnosis, from a patient treated with antithyroid drugs. The receptor's source is a woman in her late teens or twenties with Graves disease. The rearrangement joins TRBV20-1 to TRBJ1-5; the D is unclear. CDR3 sequence reads: CSAQPSAVNQPQHF. In DNA form, the CDR3 reads TGCAGTGCTCAGCCTTCGGCAGTCAATCAGCCCCAGCATTTT.